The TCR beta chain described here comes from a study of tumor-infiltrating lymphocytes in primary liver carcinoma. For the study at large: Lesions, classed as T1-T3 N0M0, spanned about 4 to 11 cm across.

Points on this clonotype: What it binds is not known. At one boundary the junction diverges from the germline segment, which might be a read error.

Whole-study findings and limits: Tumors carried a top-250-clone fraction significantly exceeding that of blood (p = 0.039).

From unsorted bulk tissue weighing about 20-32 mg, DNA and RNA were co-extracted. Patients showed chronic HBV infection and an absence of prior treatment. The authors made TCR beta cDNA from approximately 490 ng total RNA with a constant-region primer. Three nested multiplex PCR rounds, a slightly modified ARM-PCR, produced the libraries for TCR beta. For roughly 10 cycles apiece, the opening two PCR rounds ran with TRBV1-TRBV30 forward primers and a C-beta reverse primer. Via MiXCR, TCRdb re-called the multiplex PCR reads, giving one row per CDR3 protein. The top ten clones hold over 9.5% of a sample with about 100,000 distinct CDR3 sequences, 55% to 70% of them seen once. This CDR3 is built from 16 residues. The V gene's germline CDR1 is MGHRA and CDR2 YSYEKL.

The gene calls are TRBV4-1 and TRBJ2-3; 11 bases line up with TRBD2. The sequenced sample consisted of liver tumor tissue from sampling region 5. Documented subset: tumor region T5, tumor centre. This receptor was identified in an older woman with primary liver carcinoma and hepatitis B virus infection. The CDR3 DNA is TGCACCAGCAGTCTTAGCGGGAGGGCCAGGGCAGATACGCAGTATTTT. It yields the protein CTSSLSGRARADTQYF.